One and the same sample provided the 16 T cell receptor beta chains below, sequenced in a study of shared clonotypes between healthy human individuals. Only in-frame clones appear in the TCRdb table, and some are missing; sequencing was by immunoSEQ multiplex PCR. The table has hundreds of thousands of clones, roughly 96% seen once. CD8 cells regarded as naive lacked CD45RO, were positively chosen for CCR7, and omitted terminally differentiated effector memory CD45RA+ cells. The specimen sequenced was naive CD8+ T cells sorted from blood. The source of these receptors is a woman under 40 in good health.

The chain recombines TRBV27 with TRBJ2-7; D is ambiguous. Germline CDR1 reads MNHEY; CDR2 reads SMNVEV (reference sequence). The V gene lost 1 base and the J gene lost 6 bases, with 7 bases spanning the gap. The CDR3 consists of 12 residues. CDR3: CASSLYGSEQYF. Written as DNA, the CDR3 is TGTGCCAGCAGTTTATATGGCAGCGAGCAGTACTTC.

This clone was detected once. The chain joins TRBV7-9 to TRBJ1-2; D is ambiguous. Germline V gene lookup returns CDR1 SEHNR and CDR2 FQNEAQ (reference sequence). CDR3 length: 13 amino acids. Between the trimmed V and J ends, which lost 1 base and 4 bases, there was a span of 7 bases. CDR3 DNA sequence: TGTGCCAGCAGCTTAGGTTATATCTATGGCTACACCTTC. This sequence encodes CASSLGYIYGYTF.

CDR3 coding DNA: TGTGCCAGCAGCGAACAGGGAGTCAATCAGCCCCAGCATTTT. Translation: CASSEQGVNQPQHF. The rearrangement uses TRBV7-9 and TRBJ1-5; D possibly corresponds to TRBD1 (6 bases). Germline CDR1 reads SEHNR; CDR2 reads FQNEAQ (reference sequence). The CDR3 spans 14 residues. With 5 bases removed from V and 3 bases from J, the gap between germline ends came to 11 bases.

The chain uses TRBV5-6 and TRBJ2-7; TRBD1 might be the D (6 bases). The CDR3 is 14 residues long. The germline gives CDR1 SGHDT, CDR2 YYEEEE. The V end lost 4 bases, the J end lost 2 bases, and 13 bases lay between the germline ends. The DNA of the CDR3 is TGTGCCAGCAGCATTTCGGACAGTACCTACGAGCAGTACTTC. It codes for CASSISDSTYEQYF.

This clone was recorded once. The chain combines TRBV7-9 with TRBJ1-3; 8 bases line up with TRBD1. CDR1 and CDR2 (germline): SEHNR, FQNEAQ (reference sequence). The CDR3 spans 15 residues. V lost 5 bases and J lost 7; bases outside the gene matches: 10. CDR3 sequence reads: CASSPKRDRSNTIYF. As DNA, the CDR3 is TGTGCCAGCAGCCCGAAGCGGGACAGGAGTAACACCATATATTTT.

The J gene is TRBJ2-1, the V gene TRBV5-1; 10 bases align to TRBD1. CDR3 length: 13 amino acids. CDR1 and CDR2 (germline): SGHRS, YFSETQ. Trimming took 7 bases from V and 7 from J; bases not matched to a gene: 5. The CDR3 DNA follows: TGCGCCAGCTCCGGACAGGGGGGGAATGAGCAGTTCTTC. Its protein is CASSGQGGNEQFF.

The rearrangement joins TRBV19 to TRBJ2-1; D perhaps matches TRBD1 (6 bases). The germline CDR1 and CDR2 sequences are LNHDA and SQIVND (reference sequence). The CDR3 covers 15 residues. The ends were cut back, 9 bases at V and 0 bases at J, with 15 bases in the middle. The CDR3 DNA is TGTGCCAGCACGCCGGGACAAAGCTCCTACAATGAGCAGTTCTTC. This encodes CASTPGQSSYNEQFF.

V is TRBV28 and J is TRBJ2-3; weak D call: TRBD2 (8 bases). This CDR3 is 16 amino acids long. CDR1 MDHEN and CDR2 SYDVKM come from the germline V gene. V gave up 5 bases and J gave up 3 bases, with 18 bases separating them. The CDR3 DNA reads TGTGCCAGCAGTCCACAGGGGCCTAGCGGGACAGATACGCAGTATTTT. It specifies CASSPQGPSGTDTQYF.

The chain employs TRBV30 and TRBJ1-2, with 10 bases identical to TRBD1. CDR1 is GTSNPN, CDR2 SVGIG, per germline (reference sequence). V was clipped by 3 bases and J by 4 bases; unmatched bases: 8. The CDR3 is made up of 15 amino acids. CDR3 loop: CAWSEGQGFFYGYTF. The DNA for the CDR3 is TGTGCCTGGAGCGAGGGACAGGGGTTTTTCTATGGCTACACCTTC.

The chain employs TRBV19 and TRBJ2-3; 10 bases align to TRBD2. Germline CDR1 and CDR2: LNHDA and SQIVND (reference sequence). CDR3 length: 15 residues. V dropped 7 bases and J dropped 6; count of bases not matched to a gene: 10. This chain's CDR3 is CASTTASGRIDTQYF. CDR3 nucleotide sequence: TGTGCCAGTACCACCGCTAGCGGGAGAATCGATACGCAGTATTTT.

The chain links TRBV28 to TRBJ2-1, with D possibly TRBD2 on 5 matching bases. The CDR3 runs 13 residues. V was shortened by 3 bases and J by 9 bases, with 12 bases between the two germline ends. Germline CDR1 and CDR2: MDHEN and SYDVKM. DNA of the CDR3: TGTGCCAGCAGTTTCTCGGACTCTCGTGAGCAGTTCTTC. Its translation is CASSFSDSREQFF.

The CDR3 sequence: CATSRAGLYNEQFF. In DNA, the CDR3 is TGTGCCACCAGCAGAGCGGGACTATACAATGAGCAGTTCTTC. The V call is TRBV15, the J call TRBJ2-1; 7 nucleotides line up with TRBD2. The ends lost 1 base at V and 4 bases at J; junction bases unmatched: 1. This CDR3 region has 14 residues. CDR1 LNHNV and CDR2 YYDKDF come from the germline V gene (reference sequence).

The chain recombines TRBV5-6 with TRBJ2-1; 9 nucleotides align to TRBD2. The CDR3 is 16 residues long. Germline-derived CDR1 and CDR2 are SGHDT and YYEEEE. The V and J ends lost 0 bases and 9 bases, in that order; junction bases with no gene match: 10. The CDR3 sequence: CASSLEFAGGRSEQFF. CDR3 in DNA: TGTGCCAGCAGCTTGGAATTTGCGGGAGGGCGCAGTGAGCAGTTCTTC.

The rearrangement links TRBV20-1 to TRBJ1-2, with no clear D. Trimming took off 7 bases at V and 8 bases at J, with 14 bases between the two ends. Germline-derived CDR1 and CDR2 are DFQATT and SNEGSKA (reference sequence). CDR3 length: 11 amino acids. The chain's CDR3 is CSVPTGNGYTF. CDR3 coding DNA: TGCAGTGTTCCTACGGGGAACGGCTACACCTTC.

This chain uses TRBV28 with TRBJ1-2, with D maybe TRBD1 (5 bases). Per the germline V gene, CDR1 is MDHEN and CDR2 is SYDVKM. The V end lost 5 bases, the J end lost 4 bases, and 17 bases lay between the germline ends. There are 15 residues in the CDR3. Here the CDR3 DNA reads TGTGCCAGCAGTCACGGACACGATATACGCTATGGCTACACCTTC. Encoded protein: CASSHGHDIRYGYTF.

In its sample, this clone was seen once. The V call is TRBV29-1, the J call TRBJ1-2; D is ambiguous. Germline V lookup: CDR1 SQVTM, CDR2 ANQGSEA. The V gene lost 8 bases and the J gene lost 0 bases, with 16 bases spanning the gap. The CDR3 has 14 residues. In DNA, the CDR3 is TGCAGCAACCGGGCAGAACCACCTAACTATGGCTACACCTTC. Its translation is CSNRAEPPNYGYTF.